This TCR beta chain was captured by sequencing in a study of OX40 agonist ivuxolimab in advanced cancers. About the full investigation: The costimulatory receptor OX40 (CD134) was targeted by ivuxolimab, a fully human IgG2 agonistic monoclonal antibody. The dose-escalation cohort was roughly 83% male with a mean age of approximately 60 years, ranging from roughly 23 to 85. Of the roughly 52 dose-escalation patients, hepatocellular carcinoma was present in about 20, melanoma in roughly 15, renal cell carcinoma in 9 and head and neck cancer in 9. The paper covers the monotherapy dose-escalation part of the phase I ivuxolimab trial, which included N = 52 patients. Intravenous ivuxolimab was administered to patients every 2 weeks at six dose levels: 0.01, 0.1, 0.3, 1.5, 3 and 10 mg/kg. Prior anti-PD-1, anti-PD-L1 or anti-CTLA-4 therapy was permitted, and checkpoint inhibitors had been received by about 37% of dose-escalation patients. Peripheral TCRbeta sequencing aimed to test whether ivuxolimab altered TCR sequence diversity and caused clonal T-cell expansion. Three dose-escalation patients achieved partial responses, one with hepatocellular carcinoma and two with cutaneous melanoma. Paper-wide results and their limitations: At doses of 0.1 to 3.0 mg/kg, clonal expansion of both CD4+ and CD8+ blood T cells was observed from baseline to week 6. Partial responders in the 0.1-3.0 mg/kg groups had among the lowest normalized peripheral clonal expansion, especially among CD8+ T cells. The antigen specificity of the peripheral T cells that underwent clonal expansion was not determined. After ivuxolimab, more expanded clones were found on average in CD8+ T cells than in CD4+ T cells. Low levels of normalized T-cell clonal expansion were also seen in some patients who did not respond.

Regarding this clone: Its antigen remains unidentified. Per-nucleotide qualities are absent, and no much larger clonotype sits a single base away.

The trial excluded patients who had a history of autoimmune disease or were on systemic immunosuppression. In every dose cohort, peripheral blood was drawn for TCR sequencing at baseline, cycle 4 day 1, and cycle 7 day 1. Samples came from an open-label, multicenter, first-in-human phase I dose-escalation trial of ivuxolimab. The trial enrolled adults with locally advanced or metastatic head and neck squamous cell, hepatocellular, melanoma or renal cell carcinoma. Before TCR sequencing, CD4+ T cells and CD8+ T cells were sorted from peripheral blood as separate populations. To sequence the TCRbeta CDR3 region, genomic DNA was isolated from the sorted cells. TCRbeta CDR3 regions were sequenced using the immunoSEQ Assay. Imported from immuneACCESS, the table was reduced by TCRdb to in-frame sequences with V and J called. These copies leave out some clones; in studies compared against another copy, an unresolved V gene accounts for under half, and the cause of the remainder is not known. This sample lists some 71,000 clones; 84% were detected once. The top ten clonotypes cover around 0.78% of the sample.

The CDR3 spans 12 residues, from the cysteine through the phenylalanine. CDR3 DNA is the only sequence kept; it has 36 bases, read in frame from the first base. Reading the germline V gene (reference sequence) gives CDR1 LNHDA and CDR2 SQIVND. Unmatched junction bases come to 4, with V trimmed by 7 bases and J by 6 bases. This clonotype was sampled from an adult with an advanced solid tumor such as melanoma, head and neck, liver or kidney cancer. Source: CD4+ or CD8+ T cells sorted from blood, taken in a trial of the OX40 agonist ivuxolimab. Rearrangement joined TRBV19 to TRBJ2-3; 7 bases in the middle match TRBD2. The nucleotides read TGTGCCAGTAATCCCGGGGGGGATACGCAGTATTTT. This codes for CASNPGGDTQYF.